Each of the 29 T cell receptor beta chains below was sequenced from the same sample in a study of blood T cell repertoires in COVID-19. Repertoires were generated with immunoSEQ multiplex PCR, while TCRdb's copy carries only in-frame clones and drops some. This table holds about 64,000 clones, 80% to 95% found once. Sequencing was performed on peripheral blood. The source of these receptors is an elderly woman with active COVID-19.

In this sample, this clone turned up once. This rearrangement joins TRBV4-1 to TRBJ2-5, with 7 bases lining up with TRBD1. This CDR3 has 15 residues. V dropped 7 bases and J dropped 3; count of bases not matched to a gene: 11. Germline CDR1 is MGHRA and CDR2 is YSYEKL. The CDR3: CASTRQGDSKETQYF. DNA of the CDR3: TGCGCCAGCACCAGACAGGGAGATTCTAAAGAGACCCAGTACTTC.

The J gene is TRBJ1-1, the V gene TRBV5-1, with 10 bases aligning to TRBD1. From germline, CDR1 is SGHRS and CDR2 YFSETQ. This CDR3 region has 16 residues. V lost 2 bases to trimming and J lost 1 base; unmatched junction nucleotides: 5. The CDR3 DNA follows: TGCGCCAGCAGCTTCGGGACAGGGGCAGGGAACACTGAAGCTTTCTTT. The encoded protein is CASSFGTGAGNTEAFF. Supplemented by reference TRBV5-1 and TRBJ1-1, the full variable domain reads KAGVTQTPRYLIKTRGQQVTLSCSPISGHRSVSWYQQTPGQGLQFLFEYFSETQRNKGNFPGRFSGRQFSNSRSEMNVSTLELGDSALYLCASSFGTGAGNTEAFFGQGTRLTVV.

The V and J genes are TRBV5-6 and TRBJ1-6; 8 bases map to TRBD1. The length of the CDR3 is 14 residues. In germline, CDR1 is SGHDT, CDR2 YYEEEE. V gave up 4 bases and J gave up 7 bases; unmatched junction bases: 4. In DNA, the CDR3 is TGTGCCAGCAGCCTAGACAGGGGCAATTCACCCCTCCACTTT. Its translation: CASSLDRGNSPLHF. Using reference TRBV5-6 and TRBJ1-6 for the parts outside the CDR3, the full variable domain is DAGVTQSPTHLIKTRGQQVTLRCSPKSGHDTVSWYQQALGQGPQFIFQYYEEEERQRGNFPDRFSGHQFPNYSSELNVNALLLGDSALYLCASSLDRGNSPLHFGNGTRLTVT.

The V and J genes are TRBV2 and TRBJ2-7, with 11 bases fitting TRBD1. V was pared by 6 bases and J by 6 bases, with 1 base of the junction left unmatched. CDR1 and CDR2 from the germline V gene are SNHLY and FYNNEI. The CDR3 length is 12 residues. This CDR3 reads CASRGTGGEQYV. DNA of the CDR3: TGTGCCAGCAGGGGGACAGGGGGCGAGCAGTACGTC.

This chain joins TRBV6-5 and TRBJ1-1; no definite D call. Trimming pared 8 bases from V and 2 bases from J, leaving 12 bases between. Germline CDR1 is MNHEY and CDR2 is SVGAGI. The CDR3 is 13 residues long. CDR3 region: CASVVQTNTEAFF. The CDR3 nucleotides read TGTGCCAGCGTGGTACAGACCAACACTGAAGCTTTCTTT.

The V call is TRBV19, the J call TRBJ1-1; a weak D match, TRBD1 (6 bases). This CDR3 is built from 14 residues. Between the trimmed V and J ends, which lost 6 bases and 4 bases, there was a span of 15 bases. CDR1 is LNHDA and CDR2 is SQIVND in the germline V gene (reference sequence). CDR3 nucleotide sequence: TGTGCCAGTAGGCAGGGGATTGGGGGCACTGAAGCTTTCTTT. This translates into CASRQGIGGTEAFF. Using reference TRBV19 and TRBJ1-1 for the parts outside the CDR3, the full variable domain is DGGITQSPKYLFRKEGQNVTLSCEQNLNHDAMYWYRQDPGQGLRLIYYSQIVNDFQKGDIAEGYSVSREKKESFPLTVTSAQKNPTAFYLCASRQGIGGTEAFFGQGTRLTVV.

The rearrangement links TRBV30 to TRBJ1-3; D is uncertain. Looked up from germline, CDR1 is GTSNPN and CDR2 is SVGIG (reference sequence). Trimming stripped 0 bases from V and 0 bases from J, with 12 bases between. This CDR3 is 16 amino acids long. In nucleotides, the CDR3 is TGTGCCTGGAGTGTAATTCGGAGCACCTCTGGAAACACCATATATTTT. It yields the protein CAWSVIRSTSGNTIYF.

The gene calls are TRBV6-4 and TRBJ2-3; 8 bases are a match to TRBD1. V lost 4 bases to trimming and J lost 0 bases; unmatched junction nucleotides: 0. This CDR3 region has 14 residues. Germline V gene sequence: CDR1 MRHNA, CDR2 SNTAGT. Written as DNA, the CDR3 is TGTGCCAGCAGTGGGACAGGGAGCACAGATACGCAGTATTTT. It specifies CASSGTGSTDTQYF.

This chain connects TRBV10-3 to TRBJ2-6; D is ambiguous. V lost 3 bases and J 0 bases, leaving 9 bases between the germline ends. The length of the CDR3 is 16 residues. CDR1 and CDR2 (germline): ENHRY, SYGVKD. CDR3 nucleotide sequence: TGTGCCATCAGTGATGGCCGTAACTCTGGGGCCAACGTCCTGACTTTC. Translated, it gives CAISDGRNSGANVLTF.

The V call is TRBV19, the J call TRBJ2-2; 9 bases fit TRBD1. Trimming at V came to 3 bases and at J to 5 bases, leaving 7 bases not matched to a gene. Germline V gene data show CDR1 as LNHDA and CDR2 as SQIVND (reference sequence). This CDR3 is built from 16 residues. Here the CDR3 DNA reads TGTGCCAGTAGTATCGGGGACAGGGTTTTGACCGGGGAGCTGTTTTTT. The encoded protein is CASSIGDRVLTGELFF.

The chain has TRBV7-8 and TRBJ2-1; possibly TRBD1 for D (5 bases). CDR1 and CDR2 from the germline V gene are SGHVS and FQNEAQ. The length of the CDR3 is 16 residues. Trimming took 4 bases from V and 0 from J, leaving 13 bases between them. The CDR3 DNA follows: TGTGCCAGCAGCTCCAAACAGGAGAGCTCCTACAATGAGCAGTTCTTC. As protein: CASSSKQESSYNEQFF.

The rearrangement links TRBV19 to TRBJ1-3; D gene ambiguous. V was clipped by 6 bases and J by 0 bases, with 12 bases between them. CDR1 LNHDA and CDR2 SQIVND come from the germline V gene (reference sequence). The CDR3 is made up of 15 amino acids. This CDR3 is CASSLRESSGNTIYF. The CDR3 DNA reads TGTGCCAGTAGCTTACGGGAGAGCTCTGGAAACACCATATATTTT.

This chain connects TRBV21-1 to TRBJ1-5. TRBV21-1 is reported as a pseudogene. The CDR3 is 17 amino acids. In nucleotides, the CDR3 is TGTGCCAGCACTCTTCGGTGGGGGGGGCTTGACAATCAGCCCCAGCATTTT. Its translation is CASTLRWGGLDNQPQHF.

The CDR3 sequence: CASSILLTTNNQPQHF. For the CDR3, the DNA is TGTGCCAGTAGTATCTTGTTGACTACTAACAATCAGCCCCAGCATTTT. V and J are TRBV19 and TRBJ1-5; no firm D call. CDR3 length: 16 residues. V lost 3 bases to trimming and J lost 3 bases, with 15 bases between them. Germline CDR1 LNHDA, CDR2 SQIVND (reference sequence).

V gene TRBV7-9 combines with J gene TRBJ1-2; no clear D gene. CDR3 size: 16 residues. V was pared by 5 bases and J by 2 bases, with 18 bases between. The germline CDR1 and CDR2 sequences are SEHNR and FQNEAQ (reference sequence). CDR3 coding DNA: TGTGCCAGCAGCCATTTTCTGTTGGGAGAGAACTATGGCTACACCTTC. It yields the protein CASSHFLLGENYGYTF.

This clone has only one observation. The V gene is TRBV4-1, the J gene TRBJ2-7; 8 nucleotides line up with TRBD1. CDR1 is MGHRA and CDR2 is YSYEKL in the germline V gene. The V and J ends lost 0 bases and 4 bases, in that order; junction bases with no gene match: 5. This CDR3 has 15 residues. This chain's CDR3 is CASSQEGDRRYEQYF. CDR3 bases: TGCGCCAGCAGCCAAGAAGGGGACAGGCGATACGAGCAGTACTTC.

This clone was counted between two and nine times. This sequence joins TRBV6-6 and TRBJ1-1; 8 nucleotides agree with TRBD1. V was pared by 2 bases and J by 5 bases, with 10 bases of the junction left unmatched. Germline V gene data show CDR1 as MNHNY and CDR2 as SVGAGI (reference sequence). This CDR3 has 16 amino acids. CDR3 coding DNA: TGTGCCAGCAGTTACCCCTCGACAGGGGATGGGACTGAAGCTTTCTTT. Its protein is CASSYPSTGDGTEAFF.

The chain has TRBV6-1 and TRBJ1-4; 8 nucleotides match TRBD1. V was pared by 0 bases and J by 6 bases, with 3 bases of the junction left unmatched. The CDR3 runs to 15 residues. Germline loops: CDR1 MNHNS, CDR2 SASEGT. The CDR3 sequence is CASSEALRGHEKLFF. The CDR3 DNA follows: TGTGCCAGCAGTGAAGCTCTCAGGGGGCATGAAAAACTGTTTTTT.

The chain carries TRBV3-1 (or the pseudogene TRBV3-2) and TRBJ1-3; no firm D call. The CDR3 runs to 15 residues. The germline V gene encodes CDR1 LGHDT and CDR2 YNNKEL (reference sequence). Between the trimmed V and J ends, which lost 0 bases and 0 bases, there was a span of 6 bases. The CDR3 nucleotides are TGTGCCAGCAGCCAAGAGTTGAGCTCTGGAAACACCATATATTTT. Encoded protein: CASSQELSSGNTIYF.

This clone has a single count. The rearrangement links TRBV3-1 (or the pseudogene TRBV3-2) to TRBJ1-3; D ambiguous. V was clipped by 0 bases and J by 2 bases, with 8 bases between them. Per germline, CDR1 LGHDT and CDR2 YNNKEL (reference sequence). The CDR3 length is 15 residues. CDR3 bases: TGTGCCAGCAGCCAAGATTACGGGGCTGGAAACACCATATATTTT. It translates to CASSQDYGAGNTIYF.

This rearrangement joins TRBV5-4 to TRBJ1-1; perhaps TRBD1 as D (6 bases). The germline V gene has CDR1 SGHNT and CDR2 YYREEE (reference sequence). V lost 1 base, J lost 1 base, and 11 bases lay in between. The CDR3 is 15 residues long. CDR3 amino acids: CASSLLTGPNTEAFF. CDR3 sequence (DNA): TGTGCCAGCAGCTTGTTAACAGGGCCGAACACTGAAGCTTTCTTT.

The chain couples TRBV7-2 to TRBJ1-3; 7 positions match TRBD1. The CDR3 sequence is 14 residues long. Germline V CDR1 and CDR2: SGHTA, FQGNSA. V shed 5 bases, J shed 7 bases, and the junction held 8 bases outside the gene matches. CDR3 residues: CASSPQGRTNTIYF. CDR3 DNA sequence: TGTGCCAGCAGCCCACAGGGGCGAACCAACACCATATATTTT.

The chain uses TRBV5-4 and TRBJ2-5, with D maybe TRBD1 (6 bases). Germline V gene data show CDR1 as SGHNT and CDR2 as YYREEE (reference sequence). V lost 7 bases and J 5 bases, leaving 15 bases between the germline ends. The CDR3 totals 13 residues. CDR3 nucleotide sequence: TGTGCCAGCGCGAGGGGGAGCCGGGAGACCCAGTACTTC. Translated: CASARGSRETQYF. Variable domain in full (rest from reference TRBV5-4 and TRBJ2-5): ETGVTQSPTHLIKTRGQQVTLRCSSQSGHNTVSWYQQALGQGPQFIFQYYREEENGRGNFPPRFSGLQFPNYSSELNVNALELDDSALYLCASARGSRETQYFGPGTRLLVL.

The count of this clone is one. This chain joins TRBV5-1 and TRBJ1-5, with D uncertain. The V gene lost 4 bases and the J gene lost 5 bases, with 22 bases spanning the gap. This CDR3 is 17 amino acids long. Germline V CDR1 and CDR2: SGHRS, YFSETQ. CDR3 amino acids: CASSPGQVAEVHQPQHF. In DNA, the CDR3 is TGCGCCAGCAGCCCGGGTCAAGTCGCCGAGGTACATCAGCCCCAGCATTTT.

The chain joins TRBV27 to TRBJ1-2; D call uncertain. CDR1 MNHEY and CDR2 SMNVEV come from the germline V gene (reference sequence). V shed 3 bases and J shed 6 bases, with 11 bases lying between them. The CDR3 extends over 13 amino acids. CDR3 amino acids: CASSLEGMNGYTF. In DNA form, the CDR3 reads TGTGCCAGCAGTTTGGAGGGTATGAATGGCTACACCTTC.

J is TRBJ1-2 and V is TRBV5-1; D is possibly TRBD1 (5 bases). From germline, CDR1 is SGHRS and CDR2 YFSETQ. The CDR3 spans 17 residues. Trimming cost V 1 base and J 0 bases, with 16 bases left between them. CDR3 in amino acids: CASSLRGVDMANYGYTF. Written as DNA, the CDR3 is TGCGCCAGCAGCTTGCGGGGGGTCGACATGGCTAACTATGGCTACACCTTC.

The V and J genes are TRBV6-4 and TRBJ1-2; the match to TRBD1 covers 12 bases. The CDR3 spans 16 residues. Unmatched junction bases numbered 6, after V lost 5 bases and J lost 2 bases. Looked up from germline, CDR1 is MRHNA and CDR2 is SNTAGT. The CDR3, as DNA: TGTGCCAGCAGTCCCGGGACAGGGGGCAGCAACTATGGCTACACCTTC. It encodes CASSPGTGGSNYGYTF.

V usage is TRBV27 and J usage is TRBJ1-3; 8 bases agree with TRBD1. J gave up 4 bases and V 0 bases, and 11 bases lay outside the gene matches. Germline CDR1 MNHEY, CDR2 SMNVEV (reference sequence). The CDR3 is 18 amino acids. CDR3 sequence: CASSLSSFQTGEGNTIYF. The CDR3 DNA follows: TGTGCCAGCAGTTTATCGAGCTTCCAGACAGGGGAGGGAAACACCATATATTTT.

V and J are TRBV7-9 and TRBJ2-3, with 7 bases aligning to TRBD1. Trimming at V came to 1 base and at J to 2 bases, leaving 3 bases not matched to a gene. Germline values: CDR1 SEHNR, CDR2 FQNEAQ (reference sequence). CDR3 length: 15 residues. CDR3 region: CASSLGQGPTDTQYF. CDR3 sequence (DNA): TGTGCCAGCAGCTTAGGACAGGGTCCCACAGATACGCAGTATTTT.